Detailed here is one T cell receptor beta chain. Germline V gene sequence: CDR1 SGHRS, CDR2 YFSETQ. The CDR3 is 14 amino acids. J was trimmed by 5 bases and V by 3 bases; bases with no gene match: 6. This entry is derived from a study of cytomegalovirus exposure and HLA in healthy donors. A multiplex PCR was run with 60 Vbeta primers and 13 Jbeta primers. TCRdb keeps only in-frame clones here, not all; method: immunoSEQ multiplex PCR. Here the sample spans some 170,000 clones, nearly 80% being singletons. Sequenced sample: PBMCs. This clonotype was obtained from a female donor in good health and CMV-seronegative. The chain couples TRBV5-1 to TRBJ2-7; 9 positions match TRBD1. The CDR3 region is CASSSTGGGDEQYF. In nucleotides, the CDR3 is TGCGCCAGCAGCTCGACAGGGGGTGGCGACGAGCAGTACTTC. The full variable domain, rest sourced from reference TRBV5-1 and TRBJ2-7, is KAGVTQTPRYLIKTRGQQVTLSCSPISGHRSVSWYQQTPGQGLQFLFEYFSETQRNKGNFPGRFSGRQFSNSRSEMNVSTLELGDSALYLCASSSTGGGDEQYFGPGTRLTVT.